A selection of T cell receptor beta chains follows, all from one sample in a study of T-cell memory formation after mild COVID-19. MiXCR was run by TCRdb on the 5' RACE reads, yielding one entry per CDR3 protein. The sample yields about 270,000 distinct CDR3 sequences, more than 15% seen once. Sequences were obtained from PBMCs or a T cell subset sorted from them (not recorded which). These receptors were taken from a man aged 18 to 30 who had mild COVID-19 (a few samples of this study predate the infection). Cell type and time point are not known. CDR3s include the opening cysteine and the closing phenylalanine or tryptophan. D genes are given only for firm matches. Clone sizes are given selectively: once, few, many, or a class where the clone is expanded.

J gene,CDR3 length,V gene,D gene,clone size,CDR3 protein,CDR3 DNA
TRBJ2-5,18,TRBV7-9,TRBD1,-,CASSFPRTMTGGLKTQYF,TGTGCCAGCAGCTTCCCTCGAACAATGACAGGGGGCTTAAAGACCCAGTACTTC
TRBJ2-1,15,TRBV30,TRBD2,-,CAWSTGTSGGYEQFF,TGTGCCTGGAGCACTGGGACTAGCGGGGGCTATGAGCAGTTCTTC
TRBJ2-3,14,TRBV10-3,TRBD1,few,CAISERDRSDTQYF,TGTGCCATCAGTGAGAGGGACAGGTCCGATACGCAGTATTTT
TRBJ2-3,15,TRBV5-1,TRBD2,many,CASSLDGGITDTQYF,TGCGCCAGCAGCCTGGACGGGGGGATCACAGATACGCAGTATTTT
TRBJ2-5,15,TRBV20-1,-,few,CSARDRGESKETQYF,TGCAGTGCTAGAGATCGCGGGGAGTCCAAAGAGACCCAGTACTTC
TRBJ2-4,14,TRBV6-5,-,-,CASSYGSGVQIQYF,TGTGCCAGCAGTTACGGGTCCGGGGTGCAGATTCAGTACTTC
TRBJ2-7,14,TRBV10-1,-,-,CASSDGRSKGEQYF,TGCGCCAGCAGTGACGGGCGTTCAAAGGGGGAGCAGTACTTC
TRBJ2-1,17,TRBV6-5,TRBD2,few,CASTLGTSGDTYNEQFF,TGTGCCAGCACCCTGGGGACTAGCGGGGACACTTACAATGAGCAGTTCTTC
TRBJ1-1,16,TRBV28,TRBD1,few,CASSPSRGQGRTEAFF,TGTGCCAGCAGTCCGAGCCGAGGACAGGGTCGGACTGAAGCTTTCTTT
TRBJ2-3,15,TRBV4-3,TRBD2,-,CASSLLAGESDTQYF,TGCGCCAGCAGCCTACTAGCGGGGGAATCAGATACGCAGTATTTT